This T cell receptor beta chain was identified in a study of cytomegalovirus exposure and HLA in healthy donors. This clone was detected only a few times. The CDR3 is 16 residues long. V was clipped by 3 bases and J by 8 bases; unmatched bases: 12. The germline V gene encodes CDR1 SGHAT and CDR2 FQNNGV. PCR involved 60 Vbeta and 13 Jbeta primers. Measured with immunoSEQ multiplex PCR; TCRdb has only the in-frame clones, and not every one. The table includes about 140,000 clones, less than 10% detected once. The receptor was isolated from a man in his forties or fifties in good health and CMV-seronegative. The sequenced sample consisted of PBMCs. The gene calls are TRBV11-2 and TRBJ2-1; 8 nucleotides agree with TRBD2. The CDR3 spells CASSFPGLEVVDEQFF. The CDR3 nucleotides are TGTGCCAGCAGCTTCCCGGGACTAGAGGTAGTCGATGAGCAGTTCTTC.